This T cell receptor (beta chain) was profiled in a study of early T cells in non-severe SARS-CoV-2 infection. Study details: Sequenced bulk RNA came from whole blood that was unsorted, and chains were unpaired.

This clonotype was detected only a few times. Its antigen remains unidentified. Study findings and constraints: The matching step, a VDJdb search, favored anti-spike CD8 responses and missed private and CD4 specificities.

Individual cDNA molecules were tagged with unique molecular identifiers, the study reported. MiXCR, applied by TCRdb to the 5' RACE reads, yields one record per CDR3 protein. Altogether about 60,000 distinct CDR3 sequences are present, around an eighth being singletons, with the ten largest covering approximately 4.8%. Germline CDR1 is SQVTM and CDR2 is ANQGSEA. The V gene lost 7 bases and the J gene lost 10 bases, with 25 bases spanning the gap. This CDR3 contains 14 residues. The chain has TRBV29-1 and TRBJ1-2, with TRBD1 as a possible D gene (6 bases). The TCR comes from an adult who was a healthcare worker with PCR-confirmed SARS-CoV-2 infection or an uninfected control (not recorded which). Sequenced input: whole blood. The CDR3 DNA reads TGCAGCGCCCGGCTCTCGAACAGGGTCGGTGACTACACCTTC. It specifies CSARLSNRVGDYTF.